This record looks at one T cell receptor (beta chain) sequence and its context. Profiling relied on immunoSEQ multiplex PCR, and the TCRdb table lists in-frame clones only, not all of them. This sample yields fewer than 500,000 clones, of which nearly 90% are seen a single time; approximately 2% belongs to the top ten. CDR3 length: 17 amino acids. With 1 base clipped from V and 3 bases from J, the junction kept 9 bases outside the gene matches. Germline CDR1 reads LGHNA; CDR2 reads YSLEER. Donors were grouped by their self-reported clinical history. This sample stems from a study of blood T cell repertoires in COVID-19.

The gene calls are TRBV4-3 and TRBJ1-2, with 9 bases fitting TRBD1. The sequencing input was PBMCs or T cells enriched from blood (not recorded which). The clonotype comes from a woman under 30 with acute COVID-19. Here the CDR3 reads CASSQGRTGAEDYGYTF. DNA of the CDR3: TGCGCCAGCAGCCAAGGAAGGACAGGGGCGGAGGACTATGGCTACACCTTC.